The present TCR beta chain was sequenced within a study of cytomegalovirus exposure and HLA in healthy donors. Turning to the study itself: Samples from HLA-typed donors yielded about 86 million unique TCRs in an early data release. Findings and caveats of the study: Presence/absence analyses assumed roughly uniform sequencing depth across donors.

V trimming: 5 bases; J trimming: 3 bases; junction bases outside the gene matches: 9. Germline V gene lookup returns CDR1 SGHTA and CDR2 FQGNSA. CDR3 length: 16 amino acids. A word on this clone: Its matching antigen is unknown.

Primers included in the PCR were 60 Vbeta and 13 Jbeta primers. TCRdb's table, derived via immunoSEQ multiplex PCR, lists solely in-frame clones and lacks some. The sample contains 150,000 to 200,000 clones, 79% of which appear only once. This clonotype was obtained from a woman between 50 and 59 years old in good health and CMV-seronegative. Sequenced: PBMCs. J is TRBJ2-1 and V is TRBV7-2, with TRBD1 identical over 8 bases. The CDR3 here is CASSTHRTGIYNEQFF. The CDR3 DNA reads TGTGCCAGCAGCACCCATAGGACAGGGATCTACAATGAGCAGTTCTTC.